Below are 13 T cell receptor beta chains sequenced from a single sample in a study of blood T cell repertoires in COVID-19. Sequencing used immunoSEQ multiplex PCR; TCRdb keeps in-frame clones, though not all of them. In the table there are roughly 110,000 clones, about 84% of which are singletons. The sequenced sample consisted of peripheral blood. Receptors were obtained from a woman in her fifties or sixties with acute or convalescent COVID-19.

This chain uses TRBV5-1 with TRBJ2-2, with D unresolved. This CDR3 is built from 14 residues. CDR1 SGHRS and CDR2 YFSETQ come from the germline V gene. Trimming took off 4 bases at V and 3 bases at J, with 10 bases between the two ends. The CDR3 here is CASSPMGDTGELFF. The CDR3 DNA reads as TGCGCCAGCAGCCCGATGGGCGACACCGGGGAGCTGTTTTTT.

The genes are TRBV19 and TRBJ1-4; TRBD1 aligns across 10 bases. CDR3 length equals 15 residues. Germline V gene lookup returns CDR1 LNHDA and CDR2 SQIVND (reference sequence). Germline trimming cut 9 bases from V and 4 bases from J; bases unmatched to any gene: 8. The CDR3 DNA follows: TGTGCCAGCGTTGACAGGGGGCGGGGTAATGAAAAACTGTTTTTT. It translates to CASVDRGRGNEKLFF.

This clone has a single count. The J gene is TRBJ2-2, the V gene TRBV19; TRBD1 matches at 10 bases. The CDR3 length is 16 residues. V lost 5 bases to trimming and J lost 0 bases; unmatched junction nucleotides: 3. CDR1 and CDR2 from the germline V gene are LNHDA and SQIVND (reference sequence). CDR3 DNA: TGTGCCAGTAGTTTCGGGACAGGGGCGAACACCGGGGAGCTGTTTTTT. It is translated as CASSFGTGANTGELFF.

This rearrangement joins TRBV30 to TRBJ1-2; D is possibly TRBD1 (6 bases). The germline V and J ends were trimmed by 2 bases and 1 base, with 14 bases remaining between them. Germline CDR1 reads GTSNPN; CDR2 reads SVGIG (reference sequence). The CDR3 sequence is 15 residues long. DNA of the CDR3: TGTGCCTGGAGTCTACGCAGGGGCCTTAACTATGGCTACACCTTC. This gives the protein CAWSLRRGLNYGYTF.

The chain uses TRBV19 and TRBJ1-5, with a tentative D call TRBD1 (5 bases). Germline-derived CDR1 and CDR2 are LNHDA and SQIVND (reference sequence). CDR3 length: 15 amino acids. The V end was cut by 4 bases, the J end by 1 base, with 11 bases between. The CDR3 spells CASSTQGGSNQPQHF. CDR3 nucleotide sequence: TGTGCCAGTAGTACCCAGGGTGGGAGCAATCAGCCCCAGCATTTT.

CDR3 nucleotide sequence: TGTGCCTGCTCAGCCGGGACAACCAATCAGCCCCAGCATTTT. It specifies CACSAGTTNQPQHF. This chain joins TRBV30 and TRBJ1-5, with D possibly matching TRBD1 (6 bases). The V end was cut by 6 bases, the J end by 3 bases, with 15 bases between. The germline CDR1 and CDR2 sequences are GTSNPN and SVGIG (reference sequence). The CDR3 totals 14 residues.

The table lists this clone with a few counts. J is TRBJ2-1 and V is TRBV29-1, with a tentative D call TRBD1 (6 bases). Germline CDR1 is SQVTM and CDR2 is ANQGSEA. The CDR3 length is 17 residues. The V end lost 5 bases, the J end lost 1 base, and 21 bases lay between the germline ends. In DNA form, the CDR3 reads TGCAGCGTTCCCCTGGGGGCGGGCCTGACTTCCTACAATGAGCAGTTCTTC. Amino acid sequence: CSVPLGAGLTSYNEQFF.

The rearrangement links TRBV4-1 to TRBJ2-1; 8 bases match TRBD2. Germline trimming cut 4 bases from V and 8 bases from J; bases unmatched to any gene: 10. Germline V lookup: CDR1 MGHRA, CDR2 YSYEKL. The CDR3 has 15 amino acids. CDR3 protein: CASSRRVGGAHEQFF. CDR3 nucleotide sequence: TGCGCCAGCAGCCGACGCGTCGGGGGGGCCCATGAGCAGTTCTTC.

The CDR3 sequence is CASSKAGDLDTQYF. The CDR3 DNA reads as TGCGCCAGCAGCAAGGCGGGAGACCTAGATACGCAGTATTTT. The V call is TRBV5-1, the J call TRBJ2-3; 7 bases line up with TRBD2. The CDR3 is made up of 14 amino acids. The germline CDR1 and CDR2 sequences are SGHRS and YFSETQ. With 4 bases clipped from V and 5 bases from J, the junction kept 7 bases outside the gene matches.

The CDR3 protein is CATSDGQGSDQPQHF. The CDR3, as DNA: TGTGCCACCAGTGATGGACAGGGATCGGATCAGCCCCAGCATTTT. The rearrangement links TRBV24-1 to TRBJ1-5, with 8 bases that match TRBD1. Looked up from germline, CDR1 is KGHDR and CDR2 is SFDVKD. Trimming took 3 bases from V and 5 from J; bases not matched to a gene: 5. This CDR3 region has 15 residues.

The count of this clone is one. V and J are TRBV27 and TRBJ2-1; 10 bases are shared with TRBD2. V gave up 2 bases and J gave up 8 bases; unmatched junction bases: 6. Germline V gene sequence: CDR1 MNHEY, CDR2 SMNVEV (reference sequence). The length of the CDR3 is 15 residues. The CDR3 DNA follows: TGTGCCAGCAGTTTAAAGAGCGGGGGGGCTTATGAGCAGTTCTTC. Translation: CASSLKSGGAYEQFF.

The J gene is TRBJ2-7, the V gene TRBV5-1, with TRBD2 matching over 9 bases. The V gene end was trimmed by 4 bases and the J gene end by 0 bases; junction bases not matched to a gene: 8. This CDR3 spans 16 amino acids. CDR1 is SGHRS, CDR2 YFSETQ, per germline. The CDR3 spells CASSVYSGSVSYEQYF. In DNA, the CDR3 is TGCGCCAGCAGCGTTTATAGCGGGAGCGTCTCCTACGAGCAGTACTTC.

The rearrangement joins TRBV28 to TRBJ2-7; 11 nucleotides match TRBD2. Germline lookup yields CDR1 MDHEN and CDR2 SYDVKM. The CDR3 sequence is 15 residues long. V lost 6 bases, J lost 4 bases, and 8 bases stayed unmatched. CDR3 coding DNA: TGTGCCAGCAGCCTCACTAGCGGGAGTGGGTACGAGCAGTACTTC. Encoded protein: CASSLTSGSGYEQYF. The complete variable domain, with remaining parts taken from reference TRBV28 and TRBJ2-7, reads DVKVTQSSRYLVKRTGEKVFLECVQDMDHENMFWYRQDPGLGLRLIYFSYDVKMKEKGDIPEGYSVSREKKERFSLILESASTNQTSMYLCASSLTSGSGYEQYFGPGTRLTVT.